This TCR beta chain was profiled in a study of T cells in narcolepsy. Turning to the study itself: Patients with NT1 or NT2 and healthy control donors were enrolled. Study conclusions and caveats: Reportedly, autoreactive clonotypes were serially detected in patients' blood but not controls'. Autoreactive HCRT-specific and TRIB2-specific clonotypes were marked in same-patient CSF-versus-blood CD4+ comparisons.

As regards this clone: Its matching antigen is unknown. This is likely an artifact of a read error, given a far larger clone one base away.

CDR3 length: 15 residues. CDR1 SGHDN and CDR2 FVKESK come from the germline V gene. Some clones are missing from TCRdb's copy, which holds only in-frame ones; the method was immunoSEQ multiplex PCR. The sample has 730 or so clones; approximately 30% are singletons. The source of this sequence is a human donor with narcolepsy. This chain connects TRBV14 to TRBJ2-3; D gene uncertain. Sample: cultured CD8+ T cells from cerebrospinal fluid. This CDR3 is CASRRGAYSTDTLYF. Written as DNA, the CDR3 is TGTGCCAGCCGCAGAGGAGCTTACTCCACAGATACGCTGTATTTT.